This TCR beta chain is drawn from a study of T cell repertoires in cytomegalovirus infection. Turning to the study itself: From public TCR beta signatures came an indication of both CMV infection and matching HLA type. Study-wide results and caveats: CMV carriers having the relevant HLA were flagged by cumulative public TCR beta family frequency.

TCRdb passed the reads through MiXCR, listing each CDR3 protein once. The sample includes about 900,000 distinct CDR3 sequences, 31% of them seen just once. A remark on this clonotype: Its matching antigen is unknown.

The V and J ends lost 4 bases and 5 bases respectively, with 8 bases between them. Germline V lookup: CDR1 SGHTA, CDR2 FQGNSA. The CDR3 is 12 residues long. This chain uses TRBV7-2 with TRBJ1-1, with D uncertain. Sequenced material: cultured CD8+ T cells from PBMCs, taken from culture after CMV antigen stimulation. The receptor was derived from a human donor in good health (CMV status not recorded). Some clones in this sample may be carry-over from other donors' samples. CDR3: CTSSSWETEAFF. The CDR3 DNA is TGTACCAGCAGCTCATGGGAAACTGAAGCTTTCTTT.